Listed below are T cell receptor beta chains from one sample, sequenced in a study of blood T cells in healthy people across ages. TCRdb re-called the 5' RACE reads through MiXCR, storing one row per CDR3 protein. Of 1.5 million to 2 million distinct CDR3 sequences listed, about two fifths are singletons. Sequenced sample: blood. These receptors were taken from a human donor in good health. CDR3s include the opening cysteine and the closing phenylalanine or tryptophan. A D gene is named only where the DNA matches it firmly. Some rows mark clone size as missing; the rest say once, few, many or name a class of expanded clone.

D: TRBD2
size: NA
V: TRBV7-2
J: TRBJ2-1
DNA: TGTGCCAGCAGCCGGGGACTAGCGGGGATAGGGGAGCAGTTCTTC
CDR3: CASSRGLAGIGEQFF

D: NA
size: many
V: TRBV10-3
J: TRBJ2-1
DNA: TGTGCCATCAGTGAGGAAGTGAATGAGCAGTTCTTC
CDR3: CAISEEVNEQFF

D: TRBD2
size: once
V: TRBV9
J: TRBJ2-1
DNA: TGTGCCAGCAGCATTGCCGGGACTAGTCCCAATGAGCAGTTCTTC
CDR3: CASSIAGTSPNEQFF

D: NA
size: NA
V: TRBV7-9
J: TRBJ1-4
DNA: TGTGCCAGCAGCTCCACTCCCCACGTAGAGGGGGGTGCGGCTAATGAAAAACTGTTTTTT
CDR3: CASSSTPHVEGGAANEKLFF

D: NA
size: few
V: TRBV9
J: TRBJ2-1
DNA: TGTGCCAGCAGCCTCGGGACGGCTCCCTACAATGAGCAGTTCTTC
CDR3: CASSLGTAPYNEQFF

D: NA
size: few
V: TRBV27
J: TRBJ2-1
DNA: TGTGCCAGCAGTCCTCTCCCTACCGGGACAACGCAGTTCTTC
CDR3: CASSPLPTGTTQFF

D: TRBD1
size: few
V: TRBV24-1
J: TRBJ2-1
DNA: TGTGCCACCAGTGATCCGGACAGGGGTGATAATGAGCAGTTCTTC
CDR3: CATSDPDRGDNEQFF

D: NA
size: NA
V: TRBV7-9
J: TRBJ2-1
DNA: TGTGCCAGCAGCTTAGAAACTAGTCATGAGCAGTTCTTC
CDR3: CASSLETSHEQFF

D: NA
size: few
V: TRBV9
J: TRBJ2-3
DNA: TGTGCCAGCAGCAATGGACGGGACCACACAGATACGCAGTATTTT
CDR3: CASSNGRDHTDTQYF

D: NA
size: NA
V: TRBV7-9
J: TRBJ2-7
DNA: TGTGCCAGCAGTCCGGTCCCCTACGAGCAGTACTTC
CDR3: CASSPVPYEQYF

D: NA
size: NA
V: TRBV28
J: TRBJ2-1
DNA: TGTGCCAGCAGTACCGCGGACATAAACCCCCACAATGAGCAGTTCTTC
CDR3: CASSTADINPHNEQFF

D: TRBD1
size: NA
V: TRBV5-1
J: TRBJ1-1
DNA: TGCGCCAGCAGCGACCGGGACAGAACTTTGAACACTGAAGCTTTCTTT
CDR3: CASSDRDRTLNTEAFF

D: TRBD1
size: NA
V: TRBV7-2
J: TRBJ2-5
DNA: TGTGCCAGCAGCCCTGGACAGGGGGTACGTTATCAAGAGACCCAGTACTTC
CDR3: CASSPGQGVRYQETQYF

D: NA
size: NA
V: TRBV7-8
J: TRBJ1-2
DNA: TGTGCCAGCAGCTTAATCGGGGAAGGGATGTATGGCTACACCTTC
CDR3: CASSLIGEGMYGYTF

D: TRBD2
size: few
V: TRBV2
J: TRBJ2-5
DNA: TGTGCCAGCAGGAGGGGACTAGCGGGGTTGGAGACCCAGTACTTC
CDR3: CASRRGLAGLETQYF

D: NA
size: NA
V: TRBV20-1
J: TRBJ2-7
DNA: TGCAGTGCTGGTCCACAGAGCTCCTACGAGCAGTACTTC
CDR3: CSAGPQSSYEQYF

D: TRBD2
size: NA
V: TRBV5-1
J: TRBJ2-1
DNA: TGCGCCAGCAGGGGGACTAGCAATTCTGAGCAGTTCTTC
CDR3: CASRGTSNSEQFF

D: TRBD1
size: few
V: TRBV7-8
J: TRBJ1-1
DNA: TGTGCCAGCAGCTTAGGGGGACAGGGTTTGAACACTGAAGCTTTCTTT
CDR3: CASSLGGQGLNTEAFF

D: NA
size: few
V: TRBV6-5
J: TRBJ1-6
DNA: TGTGCCAGCAGTTTCCAGCCCCAATCCGGCTCACCCCTCCACTTT
CDR3: CASSFQPQSGSPLHF

D: NA
size: NA
V: TRBV3-1
J: TRBJ2-5
DNA: TGTGTCAGCAGCCAAGGGGTATCAGAAGGGACAATATATGAGCAGTACTTC
CDR3: CVSSQGVSEGTIYEQYF

D: NA
size: NA
V: TRBV12-3/TRBV12-4
J: TRBJ2-1
DNA: TGTGCCAGCAGTGCGGACGGTCCAAACAATGAGCAGTTCTTC
CDR3: CASSADGPNNEQFF

D: NA
size: NA
V: TRBV12-3/TRBV12-4
J: TRBJ1-1
DNA: TGTGCCAGCTGGCGGGCTGAAGCTTTCTTT
CDR3: CASWRAEAFF

D: NA
size: NA
V: TRBV7-2
J: TRBJ2-5
DNA: TGTGCCGGCAGCTTAGGAGCGGGCAAAGAGACCCAGTACTTC
CDR3: CAGSLGAGKETQYF

D: NA
size: NA
V: TRBV28
J: TRBJ1-6
DNA: TGTGCCAGCGCTAGACCAGGGGATTCAACACCCCGCCACTTT
CDR3: CASARPGDSTPRHF

D: NA
size: few
V: TRBV28
J: TRBJ2-5
DNA: TGTGCCAGCAACAACCGGGGGGAGACCCAGTACTTC
CDR3: CASNNRGETQYF

D: NA
size: few
V: TRBV29-1
J: TRBJ1-2
DNA: TGCAGCGTTGAAGATTTCGGAGATTCTAACTATGGCTACACCTTC
CDR3: CSVEDFGDSNYGYTF

D: NA
size: once
V: TRBV7-3
J: TRBJ2-3
DNA: TGTGCCAGCAGCTTTGTTGCGGGGTACACAGATACGCAGTATTTT
CDR3: CASSFVAGYTDTQYF

D: NA
size: few
V: TRBV28
J: TRBJ1-2
DNA: TGTGCCAGCAGTTTGGACAAGATCTATGGCTACACCTTC
CDR3: CASSLDKIYGYTF

D: NA
size: NA
V: TRBV12-3/TRBV12-4
J: TRBJ1-1
DNA: TGTGCCAGCAGTTTAATGGTATCGGCTGAAGCTTTCTTT
CDR3: CASSLMVSAEAFF